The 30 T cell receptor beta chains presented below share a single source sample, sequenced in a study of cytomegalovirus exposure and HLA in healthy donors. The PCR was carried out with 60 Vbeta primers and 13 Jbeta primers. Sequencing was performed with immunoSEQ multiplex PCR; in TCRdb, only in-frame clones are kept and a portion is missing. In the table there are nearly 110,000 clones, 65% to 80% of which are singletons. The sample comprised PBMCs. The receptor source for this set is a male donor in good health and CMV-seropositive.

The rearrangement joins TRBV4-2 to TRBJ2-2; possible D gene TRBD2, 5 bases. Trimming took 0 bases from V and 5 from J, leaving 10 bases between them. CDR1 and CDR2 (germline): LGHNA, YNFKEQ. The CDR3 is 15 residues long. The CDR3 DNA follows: TGTGCCAGCAGCCAAGATCGAGGGAGAACCGGGGAGCTGTTTTTT. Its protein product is CASSQDRGRTGELFF.

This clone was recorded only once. In DNA, the CDR3 is TGTGCCAGCAGCCCCGGGCGGGGTAGCTCAGATACGCAGTATTTT. This translates into CASSPGRGSSDTQYF. The rearrangement joins TRBV7-2 to TRBJ2-3, with D perhaps matching TRBD2 (6 bases). Germline loops: CDR1 SGHTA, CDR2 FQGNSA. Trimming shortened V by 5 bases and J by 4 bases, and 16 bases separated the two germline ends. CDR3 length equals 15 residues.

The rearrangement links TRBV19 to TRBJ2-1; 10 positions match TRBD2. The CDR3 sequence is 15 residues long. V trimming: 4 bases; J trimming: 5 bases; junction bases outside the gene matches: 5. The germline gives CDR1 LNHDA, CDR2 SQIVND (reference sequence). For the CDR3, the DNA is TGTGCCAGTAGTAGGCGGACTAGCGGTAACAATGAGCAGTTCTTC. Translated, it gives CASSRRTSGNNEQFF.

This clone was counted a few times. The CDR3 sequence is CASMGATPDYEQYF. In DNA form, the CDR3 reads TGTGCCTCCATGGGGGCCACTCCCGACTACGAGCAGTACTTC. This chain connects TRBV2 to TRBJ2-7; the D gene is possibly TRBD1 (6 bases). Germline loops: CDR1 SNHLY, CDR2 FYNNEI. The V and J ends lost 11 bases and 3 bases respectively, with 20 bases between them. This CDR3 comprises 14 residues.

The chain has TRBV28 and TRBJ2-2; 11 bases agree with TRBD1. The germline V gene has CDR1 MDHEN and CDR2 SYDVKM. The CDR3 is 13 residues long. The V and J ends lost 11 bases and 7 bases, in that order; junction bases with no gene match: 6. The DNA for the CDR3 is TGTGCCGGCGGACAGGGGGCAGGCGGGGAGCTGTTTTTT. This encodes CAGGQGAGGELFF.

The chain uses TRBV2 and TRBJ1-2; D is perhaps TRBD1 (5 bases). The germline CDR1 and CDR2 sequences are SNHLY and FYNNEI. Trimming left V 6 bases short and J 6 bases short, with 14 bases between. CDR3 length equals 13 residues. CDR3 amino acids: CASSDSGENGYTF. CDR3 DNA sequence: TGTGCCAGCAGCGACTCGGGGGAGAATGGCTACACCTTC.

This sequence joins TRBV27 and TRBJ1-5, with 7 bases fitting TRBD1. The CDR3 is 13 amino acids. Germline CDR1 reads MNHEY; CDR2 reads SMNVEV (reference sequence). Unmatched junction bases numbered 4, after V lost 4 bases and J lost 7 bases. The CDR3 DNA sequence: TGTGCCAGCAGTTGGACAGGTCAACAGCCCCAGCATTTT. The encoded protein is CASSWTGQQPQHF.

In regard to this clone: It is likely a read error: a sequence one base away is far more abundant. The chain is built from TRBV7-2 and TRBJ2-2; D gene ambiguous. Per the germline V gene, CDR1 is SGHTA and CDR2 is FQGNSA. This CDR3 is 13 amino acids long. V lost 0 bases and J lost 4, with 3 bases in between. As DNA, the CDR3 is TGTGCCAGCAGCTTAGCCTCCACCGGGGAGCTGTTTTTT. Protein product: CASSLASTGELFF.

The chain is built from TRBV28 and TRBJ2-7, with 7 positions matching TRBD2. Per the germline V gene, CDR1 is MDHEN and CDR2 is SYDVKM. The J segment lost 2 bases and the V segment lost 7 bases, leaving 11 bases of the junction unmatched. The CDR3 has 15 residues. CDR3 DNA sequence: TGTGCCAGCACCTCGCCCGGGAGGAGGACCTACGAGCAGTACTTC. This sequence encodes CASTSPGRRTYEQYF.

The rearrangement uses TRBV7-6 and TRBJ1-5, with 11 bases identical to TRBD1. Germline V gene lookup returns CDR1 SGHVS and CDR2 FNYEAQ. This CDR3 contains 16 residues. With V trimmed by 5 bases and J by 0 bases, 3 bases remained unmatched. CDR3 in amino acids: CASSPGQGDSNQPQHF. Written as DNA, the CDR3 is TGTGCCAGCAGCCCGGGACAGGGGGATAGCAATCAGCCCCAGCATTTT.

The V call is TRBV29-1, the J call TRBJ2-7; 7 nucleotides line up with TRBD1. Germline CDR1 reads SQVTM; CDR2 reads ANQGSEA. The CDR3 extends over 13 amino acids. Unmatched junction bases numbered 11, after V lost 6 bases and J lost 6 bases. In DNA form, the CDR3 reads TGCAGCGTAGGGGGACAGAGTTTTTTCGAGCAGTACTTC. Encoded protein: CSVGGQSFFEQYF.

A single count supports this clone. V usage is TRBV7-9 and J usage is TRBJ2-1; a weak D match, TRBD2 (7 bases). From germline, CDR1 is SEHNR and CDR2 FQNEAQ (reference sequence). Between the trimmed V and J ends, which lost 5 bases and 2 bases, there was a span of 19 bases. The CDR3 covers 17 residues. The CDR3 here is CASSLIGGEGAYNEQFF. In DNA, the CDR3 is TGTGCCAGCAGCCTGATAGGAGGGGAGGGGGCCTACAATGAGCAGTTCTTC.

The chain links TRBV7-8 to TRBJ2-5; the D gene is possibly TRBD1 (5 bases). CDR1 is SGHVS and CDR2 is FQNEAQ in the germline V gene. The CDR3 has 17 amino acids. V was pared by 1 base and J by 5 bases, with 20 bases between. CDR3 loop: CASSLGGGSRGTETQYF. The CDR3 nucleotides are TGTGCCAGCAGCTTAGGGGGCGGCTCTCGCGGTACGGAGACCCAGTACTTC.

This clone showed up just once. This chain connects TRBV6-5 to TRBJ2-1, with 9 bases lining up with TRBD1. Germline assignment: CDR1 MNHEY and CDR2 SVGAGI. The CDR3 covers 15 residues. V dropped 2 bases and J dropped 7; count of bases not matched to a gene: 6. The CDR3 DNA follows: TGTGCCAGCAGTTACCGGCGAGACAGGGGGAATGAGCAGTTCTTC. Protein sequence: CASSYRRDRGNEQFF.

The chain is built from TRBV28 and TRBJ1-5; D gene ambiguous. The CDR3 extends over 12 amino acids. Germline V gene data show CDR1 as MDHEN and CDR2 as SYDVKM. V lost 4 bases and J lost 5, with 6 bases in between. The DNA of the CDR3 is TGTGCCAGCAGTTCGTCCGATCAGCCCCAGCATTTT. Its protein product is CASSSSDQPQHF.

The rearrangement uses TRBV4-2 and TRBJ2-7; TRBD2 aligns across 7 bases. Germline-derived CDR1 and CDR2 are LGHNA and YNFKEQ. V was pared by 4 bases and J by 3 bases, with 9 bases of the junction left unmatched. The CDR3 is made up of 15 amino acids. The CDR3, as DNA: TGTGCCAGCAGCCCCGCTGGGAGGGCACTCTACGAGCAGTACTTC. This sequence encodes CASSPAGRALYEQYF.

The CDR3 DNA reads TGTGCCAGCAGCCTCCCGAGGAGCCTGGCTTCAGATACGCAGTATTTT. Residues: CASSLPRSLASDTQYF. This chain links TRBV21-1 with TRBJ2-3; no DNA check was done on the table's D call, TRBD2. TRBV21-1 is a pseudogene locus. The CDR3 runs to 16 residues.

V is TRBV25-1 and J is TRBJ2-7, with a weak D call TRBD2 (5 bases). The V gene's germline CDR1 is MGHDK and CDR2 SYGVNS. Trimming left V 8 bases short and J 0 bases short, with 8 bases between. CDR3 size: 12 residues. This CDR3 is CASSGNSYEQYF. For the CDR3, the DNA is TGTGCCAGCTCCGGGAACTCCTACGAGCAGTACTTC.

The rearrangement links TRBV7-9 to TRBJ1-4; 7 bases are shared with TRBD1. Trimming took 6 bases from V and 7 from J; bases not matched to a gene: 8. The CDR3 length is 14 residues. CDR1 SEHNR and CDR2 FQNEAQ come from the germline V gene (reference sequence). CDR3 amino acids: CASRRQGWGEKLFF. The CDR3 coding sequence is TGTGCCAGCAGGAGACAGGGTTGGGGTGAAAAACTGTTTTTT.

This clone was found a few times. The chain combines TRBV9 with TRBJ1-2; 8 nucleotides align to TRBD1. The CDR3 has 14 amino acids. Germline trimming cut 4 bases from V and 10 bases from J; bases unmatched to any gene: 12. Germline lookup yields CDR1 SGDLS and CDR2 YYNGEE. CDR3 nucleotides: TGTGCCAGCAGCCCCGAGGTGGGGACAGGCCTCTACACCTTC. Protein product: CASSPEVGTGLYTF.

This CDR3 is CATGEATNEKLFF. CDR3 coding DNA: TGTGCCACCGGGGAAGCGACTAATGAAAAACTGTTTTTT. J is TRBJ1-4 and V is TRBV27; the D is unclear. The V and J ends lost 10 bases and 2 bases respectively, with 11 bases between them. This CDR3 contains 13 residues. Germline assignment: CDR1 MNHEY and CDR2 SMNVEV (reference sequence). Variable domain in full (rest from reference TRBV27 and TRBJ1-4): EAQVTQNPRYLITVTGKKLTVTCSQNMNHEYMSWYRQDPGLGLRQIYYSMNVEVTDKGDVPEGYKVSRKEKRNFPLILESPSPNQTSLYFCATGEATNEKLFFGSGTQLSVL.

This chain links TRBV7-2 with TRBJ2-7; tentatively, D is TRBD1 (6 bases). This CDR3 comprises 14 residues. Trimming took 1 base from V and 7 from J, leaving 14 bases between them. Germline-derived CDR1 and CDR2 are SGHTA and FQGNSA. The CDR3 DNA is TGTGCCAGCAGCTTAGGGGGGCCAACTACAGAGCAGTACTTC. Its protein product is CASSLGGPTTEQYF.

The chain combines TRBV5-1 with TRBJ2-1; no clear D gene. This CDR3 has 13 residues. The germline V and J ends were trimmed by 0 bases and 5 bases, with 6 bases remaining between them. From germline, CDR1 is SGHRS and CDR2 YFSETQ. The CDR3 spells CASSLALNNEQFF. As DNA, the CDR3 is TGCGCCAGCAGCTTGGCCCTTAACAATGAGCAGTTCTTC.

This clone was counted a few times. CDR3 sequence reads: CASRTRGRLSLDYGYTF. The CDR3 DNA is TGTGCCAGTCGGACCAGGGGGCGTTTGTCACTGGACTATGGCTACACCTTC. The chain is built from TRBV19 and TRBJ1-2; 8 nucleotides line up with TRBD1. Germline CDR1 is LNHDA and CDR2 is SQIVND (reference sequence). The CDR3 spans 17 residues. The V segment lost 8 bases and the J segment 3 bases; nucleotides outside the gene matches: 17. Looking up the rest from reference TRBV19 and TRBJ1-2 gives the full variable domain: DGGITQSPKYLFRKEGQNVTLSCEQNLNHDAMYWYRQDPGQGLRLIYYSQIVNDFQKGDIAEGYSVSREKKESFPLTVTSAQKNPTAFYLCASRTRGRLSLDYGYTFGSGTRLTVV.

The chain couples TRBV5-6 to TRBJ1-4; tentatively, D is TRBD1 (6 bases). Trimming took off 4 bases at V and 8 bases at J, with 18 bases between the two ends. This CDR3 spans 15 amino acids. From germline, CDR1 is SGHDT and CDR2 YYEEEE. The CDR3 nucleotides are TGTGCCAGCAGCCCGCGGACAGTTTGGGGCGAAAAACTGTTTTTT. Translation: CASSPRTVWGEKLFF.

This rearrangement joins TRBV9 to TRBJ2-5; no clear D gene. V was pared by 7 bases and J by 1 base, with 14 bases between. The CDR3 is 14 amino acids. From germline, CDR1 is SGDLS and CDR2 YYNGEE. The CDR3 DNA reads TGTGCCAGCGCCTTAGGCAGGCGCCAAGAGACCCAGTACTTC. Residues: CASALGRRQETQYF.

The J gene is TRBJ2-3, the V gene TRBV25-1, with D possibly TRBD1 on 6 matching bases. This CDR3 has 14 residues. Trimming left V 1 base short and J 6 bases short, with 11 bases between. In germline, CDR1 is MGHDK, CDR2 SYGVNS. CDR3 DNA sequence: TGTGCCAGCAGTGAATCCGGACAGAGCGATACGCAGTATTTT. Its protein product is CASSESGQSDTQYF.

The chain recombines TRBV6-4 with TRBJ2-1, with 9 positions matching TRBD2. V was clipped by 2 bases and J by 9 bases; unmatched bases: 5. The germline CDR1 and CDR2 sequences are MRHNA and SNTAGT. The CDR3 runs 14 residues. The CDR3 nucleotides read TGTGCCAGCAGTGACATGGCGGGAGGGGGTGAGCAGTTCTTC. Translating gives CASSDMAGGGEQFF.

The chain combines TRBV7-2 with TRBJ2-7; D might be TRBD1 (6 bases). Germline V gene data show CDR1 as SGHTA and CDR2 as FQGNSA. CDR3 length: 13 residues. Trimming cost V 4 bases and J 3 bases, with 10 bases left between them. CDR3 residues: CASSSLQGYEQYF. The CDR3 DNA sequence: TGTGCCAGCAGCTCGTTACAGGGCTACGAGCAGTACTTC.

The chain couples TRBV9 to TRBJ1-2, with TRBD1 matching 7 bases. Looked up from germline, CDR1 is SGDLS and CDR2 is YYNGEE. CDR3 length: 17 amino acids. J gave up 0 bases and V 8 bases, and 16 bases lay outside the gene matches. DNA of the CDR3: TGTGCCAGTACTAGCGGGACAGAGATTTTAGCTAACTATGGCTACACCTTC. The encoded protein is CASTSGTEILANYGYTF.